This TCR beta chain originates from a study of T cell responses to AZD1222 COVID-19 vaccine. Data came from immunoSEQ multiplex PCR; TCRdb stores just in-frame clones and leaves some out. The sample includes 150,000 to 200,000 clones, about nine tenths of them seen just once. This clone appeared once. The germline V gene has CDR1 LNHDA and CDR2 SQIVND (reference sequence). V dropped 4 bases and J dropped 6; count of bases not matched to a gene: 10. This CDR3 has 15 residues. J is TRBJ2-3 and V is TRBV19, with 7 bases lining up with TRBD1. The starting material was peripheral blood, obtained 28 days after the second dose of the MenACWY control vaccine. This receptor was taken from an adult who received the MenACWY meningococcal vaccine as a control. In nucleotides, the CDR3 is TGTGCCAGTAGTACAAACAGGGGAAAGGCGGATACGCAGTATTTT. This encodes CASSTNRGKADTQYF.